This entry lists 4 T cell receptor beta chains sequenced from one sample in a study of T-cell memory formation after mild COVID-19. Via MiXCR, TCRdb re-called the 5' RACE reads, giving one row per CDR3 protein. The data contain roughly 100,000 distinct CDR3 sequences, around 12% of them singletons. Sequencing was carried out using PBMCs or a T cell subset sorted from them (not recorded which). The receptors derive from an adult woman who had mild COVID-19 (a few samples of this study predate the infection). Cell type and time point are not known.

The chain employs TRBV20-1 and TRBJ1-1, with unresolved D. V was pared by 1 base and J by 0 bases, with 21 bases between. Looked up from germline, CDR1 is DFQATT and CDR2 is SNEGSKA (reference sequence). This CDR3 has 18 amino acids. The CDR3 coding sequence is TGCAGTGCTAGAGGGCTCCCCAGGAGAGGGTTCATGAACACTGAAGCTTTCTTT. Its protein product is CSARGLPRRGFMNTEAFF.

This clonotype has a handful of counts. CDR3 DNA: TGCGCCAGCAGCCTCCATCCGGGACAGAGGGATGAAAAACTGTTTTTT. As protein: CASSLHPGQRDEKLFF. This chain uses TRBV5-1 with TRBJ1-4; the match to TRBD1 covers 7 bases. The CDR3 extends over 16 amino acids. V lost 4 bases, J lost 6 bases, and 12 bases stayed unmatched. Germline V lookup: CDR1 SGHRS, CDR2 YFSETQ.

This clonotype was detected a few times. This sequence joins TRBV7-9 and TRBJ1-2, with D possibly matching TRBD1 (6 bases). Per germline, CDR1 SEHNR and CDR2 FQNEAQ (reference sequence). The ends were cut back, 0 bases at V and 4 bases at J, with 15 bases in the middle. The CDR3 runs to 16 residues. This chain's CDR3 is CASSLAVSGAVYGYTF. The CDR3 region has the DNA TGTGCCAGCAGCTTAGCGGTATCAGGGGCGGTCTATGGCTACACCTTC.

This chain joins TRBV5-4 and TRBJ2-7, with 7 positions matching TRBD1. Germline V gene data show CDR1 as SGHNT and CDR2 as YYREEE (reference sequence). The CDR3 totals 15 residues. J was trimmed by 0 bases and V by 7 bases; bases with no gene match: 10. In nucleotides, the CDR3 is TGTGCCAGCGGGGATACCGGGACAGTCTCCTACGAGCAGTACTTC. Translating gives CASGDTGTVSYEQYF.